Listed here are 7 T cell receptor beta chains from one sample, sequenced in a study of vaccination and CD4 T cells after COVID-19. Specified treatment: 10-day PBMC culture with coronavirus spike peptide pools or control peptides (ViraFEST assay). No antigens are known for them. Cultured CD4+ T cells had their DNA profiled by the Oncomine TCR Beta short-read assay. TCRdb redid the calling of the PCR reads with MiXCR, one entry per CDR3 protein. The repertoire includes approximately 10,000 distinct CDR3 sequences, approximately 60% of them detected once, and 30% to 35% sits in the top ten. Sequencing was done on a sample of CD4+ T cells from blood, cultured in vitro. The receptors originated from a human donor who had recovered from COVID-19.

The gene calls are TRBV12-5 and TRBJ1-1; maybe TRBD1 (6 bases). CDR3 length: 15 amino acids. Looked up from germline, CDR1 is LGHNT and CDR2 is FRNRAP. V shed 6 bases and J shed 2 bases, with 16 bases lying between them. DNA of the CDR3: TGTGCTAGTGGCCCGCCCCGGGGGCTAAACACTGAAGCTTTCTTT. It yields the protein CASGPPRGLNTEAFF.

V usage is TRBV6-1 and J usage is TRBJ2-6, with D possibly being TRBD1 (6 bases). Germline assignment: CDR1 MNHNS and CDR2 SASEGT. Trimming cost V 5 bases and J 0 bases, with 17 bases left between them. The CDR3 sequence is 18 residues long. This CDR3 reads CASSLRQGFRSGANVLTF. The CDR3 DNA follows: TGTGCCAGCAGTCTACGGCAGGGGTTTCGCTCTGGGGCCAACGTCCTGACTTTC.

V and J are TRBV2 and TRBJ2-5; tentatively, D is TRBD2 (7 bases). From germline, CDR1 is SNHLY and CDR2 FYNNEI. Deletions cut 7 bases from V and 5 bases from J, with 14 bases between. This CDR3 contains 13 residues. The CDR3, as DNA: TGTGCCAGCACGGGGGGCCTATTGGAGACCCAGTACTTC. It yields the protein CASTGGLLETQYF.

This chain connects TRBV2 to TRBJ2-3, with a weak D call TRBD2 (5 bases). The V end lost 6 bases, the J end lost 9 bases, and 10 bases lay between the germline ends. The CDR3 is 11 residues long. The V gene's germline CDR1 is SNHLY and CDR2 FYNNEI. CDR3 DNA sequence: TGTGCCAGCAGCGGGCCGGGGACGCAGTATTTT. Translating it yields CASSGPGTQYF.

The rearrangement links TRBV4-1 to TRBJ2-3, with 7 nucleotides matching TRBD2. The junction had 3 bases not matched to a gene; V was cut back by 1 base and J by 2 bases. CDR1 MGHRA and CDR2 YSYEKL come from the germline V gene. CDR3 length: 15 amino acids. CDR3 sequence reads: CASSQVGLVTDTQYF. DNA of the CDR3: TGCGCCAGCAGCCAAGTAGGACTAGTCACAGATACGCAGTATTTT.

V usage is TRBV7-3 and J usage is TRBJ2-7, with 8 bases that match TRBD1. CDR1 and CDR2 from the germline V gene are SGHTA and FQGTGA. This CDR3 contains 14 residues. Trimming took 6 bases from V and 2 from J; bases not matched to a gene: 6. The CDR3 DNA is TGTGCCAGCAGGTCTGGACAGGGTCCCTACGAGCAGTACTTC. It yields the protein CASRSGQGPYEQYF.

This chain connects TRBV7-9 to TRBJ1-1; TRBD1 matches at 8 bases. The CDR3 runs 14 residues. Germline assignment: CDR1 SEHNR and CDR2 FQNEAQ (reference sequence). The junction had 4 bases not matched to a gene; V was cut back by 5 bases and J by 2 bases. This CDR3 is CASSPGQANTEAFF. The CDR3 bases are TGTGCCAGCAGCCCGGGACAGGCAAACACTGAAGCTTTCTTT.